Sequencing of this T cell receptor (beta chain) was carried out in a study of OX40 agonist ivuxolimab in advanced cancers. Findings of the study overall: In a subset of nonresponders, normalized T-cell clonal expansion was also low.

In regard to this clone: The antigen remains undetermined.

Sequencing used immunoSEQ multiplex PCR; TCRdb keeps in-frame clones, though not all of them. The repertoire includes approximately 68,000 clones, approximately 92% of them detected once, and roughly 1% sits in the top ten. With V trimmed by 4 bases and J by 2 bases, 5 bases remained unmatched. Looked up from germline, CDR1 is MDHEN and CDR2 is SYDVKM. The CDR3 is 15 residues long. Samples were taken at baseline and on day 1 of cycles 4 and 7. The clonotype originates from an adult with an advanced solid tumor such as melanoma, head and neck, liver or kidney cancer. Here the sequenced sample was CD4+ or CD8+ T cells sorted from blood, taken in a trial of the OX40 agonist ivuxolimab. The J gene is TRBJ2-5, the V gene TRBV28, with TRBD1 matching 9 bases. CDR3 sequence: CASSSGTGYQETQYF. DNA of the CDR3: TGTGCCAGCAGTTCTGGGACAGGGTATCAAGAGACCCAGTACTTC.